This T cell receptor beta chain was recorded in a study of blood T cell repertoires in COVID-19. Across the study: The analysed material was cDNA or gDNA that came from T cells, B-cell-depleted T cells, or PBMCs.

Original data processing: Nucleated cell counts were estimated from reference gene primer amplification. Libraries were prepared by immunoSEQ multiplex PCR; TCRdb keeps only in-frame clonotypes and omits some of them. The DNA gave D and trimming, while V, J and clone size come from that table. Of some 130,000 clones listed, 90% are singletons. J was trimmed by 6 bases and V by 3 bases; bases with no gene match: 5. CDR1 MNHNS and CDR2 SASEGT come from the germline V gene. CDR3 length: 15 residues. The sequenced sample was peripheral blood. J is TRBJ1-6 and V is TRBV6-1; 7 nucleotides agree with TRBD1. The sequence derives from a man aged 55 to 70 with COVID-19, enrolled during active disease. In DNA, the CDR3 is TGTGCCAGCAGTGATCGACAGGGTGGTAATTCACCCCTCCACTTT. Residues: CASSDRQGGNSPLHF.